Shown below are 23 T cell receptor beta chains from a single sample sequenced in a study of graft-versus-host responses after intestinal transplantation (dated by TCRdb to 2020 to 2023). In the paper's terms, the time point label means: cells obtained before transplantation from donor or recipient. What these receptors recognize is not known. The protocol used for the library was the immunoSEQ multiplex PCR assay. TCRdb provides this immuneACCESS table in a form limited to in-frame rearrangements. Some clones are lacking; in checked studies, under half of them reflect an unresolved V gene, and why the rest are absent is not known. This sample holds under 140,000 clones; 85% to 95% were observed only once. The top ten clones comprise roughly 0.5% of the sample. This specimen consisted of unstimulated CD8+ T cells sorted from spleen or lymph node cells, obtained before intestinal transplant. These receptors were taken from a human donor who received an intestinal transplant.

Concerning this clone itself: In the same sample, other DNA sequences code for this CDR3. CDR3 DNA sequence: TGTGCCAGCAGTTACTCTAGCGGGGGCCACAATGAGCAGTTCTTC. It is translated as CASSYSSGGHNEQFF. The rearrangement uses TRBV6-5 and TRBJ2-1; 9 bases fit TRBD2. CDR3 size: 15 residues. Germline CDR1 MNHEY, CDR2 SVGAGI. V shed 0 bases and J 5 bases; nucleotides not matched to a gene: 2.

The V and J genes are TRBV13 and TRBJ2-1; 9 bases match TRBD1. The CDR3 has 15 amino acids. Germline V gives CDR1 PRHDT, CDR2 FYEKMQ (reference sequence). The V and J ends lost 7 bases and 6 bases, in that order; junction bases with no gene match: 10. CDR3 loop: CASTPPGQGGNEQFF. CDR3 nucleotide sequence: TGTGCCAGCACCCCACCGGGACAGGGAGGCAATGAGCAGTTCTTC. The full variable domain, with the rest looked up from reference TRBV13 and TRBJ2-1, is AAGVIQSPRHLIKEKRETATLKCYPIPRHDTVYWYQQGPGQDPQFLISFYEKMQSDKGSIPDRFSAQQFSDYHSELNMSSLELGDSALYFCASTPPGQGGNEQFFGPGTRLTVL.

CDR3 residues: CASEVPWRPTYNEQFF. The CDR3 DNA follows: TGTGCCAGCGAGGTCCCGTGGCGGCCCACCTACAATGAGCAGTTCTTC. V usage is TRBV2 and J usage is TRBJ2-1, with D unresolved. The germline gives CDR1 SNHLY, CDR2 FYNNEI. The CDR3 runs to 16 residues. The V and J ends lost 8 bases and 2 bases respectively, with 19 bases between them.

CDR3 DNA: TGCAGCGTTTCCACCACGGGAGGAGATGGCTACACCTTC. Translation gives CSVSTTGGDGYTF. This sequence joins TRBV29-1 and TRBJ1-2; D is undetermined. CDR1 is SQVTM and CDR2 is ANQGSEA in the germline V gene. The CDR3 is made up of 13 amino acids. The germline V and J ends were trimmed by 5 bases and 6 bases, with 16 bases remaining between them.

V gene TRBV14 combines with J gene TRBJ1-1; possibly TRBD1 for D (5 bases). The length of the CDR3 is 17 residues. Germline CDR1 and CDR2: SGHDN and FVKESK. Trimming pared 1 base from V and 2 bases from J, leaving 17 bases between. This CDR3 is CASSQGFAGTDNTEAFF. The CDR3 nucleotides read TGTGCCAGCAGCCAAGGATTCGCGGGGACGGATAACACTGAAGCTTTCTTT.

The count of this clone is one. The chain is built from TRBV11-2 and TRBJ1-1; TRBD1 matches at 7 bases. The length of the CDR3 is 16 residues. The ends lost 5 bases at V and 4 bases at J; junction bases unmatched: 13. CDR1 is SGHAT and CDR2 is FQNNGV in the germline V gene. This CDR3 is CASSVDRAQPITEAFF. The CDR3 region has the DNA TGTGCCAGCAGCGTCGACAGGGCCCAACCTATCACTGAAGCTTTCTTT.

The chain combines TRBV7-8 with TRBJ1-2, with D hard to call. This CDR3 spans 14 amino acids. V gave up 8 bases and J gave up 0 bases, with 13 bases separating them. Germline loops: CDR1 SGHVS, CDR2 FQNEAQ. CDR3 amino acids: CASDSGPSNYGYTF. CDR3 bases: TGTGCCAGCGACTCCGGGCCATCTAACTATGGCTACACCTTC.

J is TRBJ2-7 and V is TRBV18; D is perhaps TRBD1 or TRBD2 (5 bases each). The CDR3 totals 12 residues. From germline, CDR1 is KGHSH and CDR2 LQKENI. V was clipped by 2 bases and J by 3 bases, with 5 bases between them. CDR3 bases: TGTGCCAGCTCACCAGGGGGCTACGAGCAGTACTTC. Protein product: CASSPGGYEQYF.

The genes are TRBV2 and TRBJ1-1; D not certain. V was clipped by 6 bases and J by 7 bases, with 15 bases between them. This CDR3 contains 13 residues. Germline V CDR1 and CDR2: SNHLY, FYNNEI. This CDR3 reads CASSQRGFDEAFF. CDR3 coding DNA: TGTGCCAGCAGCCAACGGGGATTTGATGAAGCTTTCTTT.

The rearrangement uses TRBV6-1 and TRBJ2-7, with D tentatively TRBD2 (7 bases). The V end lost 10 bases, the J end lost 3 bases, and 19 bases lay between the germline ends. This CDR3 comprises 14 residues. Germline V CDR1 and CDR2: MNHNS, SASEGT. In nucleotides, the CDR3 is TGTGCCACCCAAGCAGCGGGACAAAGCTACGAGCAGTACTTC. Translating it yields CATQAAGQSYEQYF.

The gene calls are TRBV27 and TRBJ2-7, with D perhaps being TRBD1 or TRBD2 (5 bases each). V lost 4 bases and J lost 3, with 19 bases in between. CDR1 and CDR2 (germline): MNHEY, SMNVEV (reference sequence). This CDR3 has 16 amino acids. CDR3 in amino acids: CASSSAIGGEGYEQYF. DNA of the CDR3: TGTGCCAGCAGTTCGGCTATTGGGGGAGAGGGCTACGAGCAGTACTTC.

This clone was picked up one time. The chain carries TRBV13 and TRBJ2-1; TRBD2 matches at 13 bases. Trimming at V came to 5 bases and at J to 4 bases, leaving 2 bases not matched to a gene. The CDR3 runs 15 residues. Per the germline V gene, CDR1 is PRHDT and CDR2 is FYEKMQ (reference sequence). The CDR3 nucleotides read TGTGCCAGCAGCCGGGGACTAGCGGGGTACAATGAGCAGTTCTTC. Its protein product is CASSRGLAGYNEQFF.

The V gene is TRBV30, the J gene TRBJ2-3; perhaps TRBD2 as D (6 bases). Germline lookup yields CDR1 GTSNPN and CDR2 SVGIG (reference sequence). This CDR3 spans 14 amino acids. V was shortened by 3 bases and J by 2 bases, with 12 bases between the two germline ends. The CDR3 loop reads CAWRRDFSTDTQYF. CDR3 sequence (DNA): TGTGCCTGGAGGAGGGACTTTTCCACAGATACGCAGTATTTT.

The V and J genes are TRBV9 and TRBJ2-1; weak D call: TRBD2 (6 bases). V gave up 3 bases and J gave up 5 bases, with 12 bases separating them. CDR1 is SGDLS and CDR2 is YYNGEE in the germline V gene. CDR3 length: 14 residues. As DNA, the CDR3 is TGTGCCAGCAGCGCGGGCGGGACCAACAATGAGCAGTTCTTC. It translates to CASSAGGTNNEQFF. The variable domain in full, completed from reference TRBV9 and TRBJ2-1, reads DSGVTQTPKHLITATGQRVTLRCSPRSGDLSVYWYQQSLDQGLQFLIQYYNGEERAKGNILERFSAQQFPDLHSELNLSSLELGDSALYFCASSAGGTNNEQFFGPGTRLTVL.

The rearrangement links TRBV28 to TRBJ2-7; 7 positions agree with TRBD2. Per germline, CDR1 MDHEN and CDR2 SYDVKM. The length of the CDR3 is 13 residues. Trimming cost V 9 bases and J 1 base; bases outside gene matches: 6. This CDR3 is CASSTSLSYEQYF. The CDR3 coding sequence is TGTGCCAGTTCGACTAGCCTTTCCTACGAGCAGTACTTC.

The chain carries TRBV6-5 and TRBJ2-1; weak D call: TRBD2 (5 bases). Germline lookup yields CDR1 MNHEY and CDR2 SVGAGI. Trimming removed 2 bases at V and 0 bases at J, with 8 bases between. The CDR3 runs to 15 residues. CDR3 residues: CASSYTGSSYNEQFF. The CDR3 nucleotides read TGTGCCAGCAGTTACACGGGGAGCTCCTACAATGAGCAGTTCTTC.

V and J are TRBV7-9 and TRBJ2-2; 7 bases match TRBD2. V shed 9 bases, J shed 6 bases, and the junction held 1 base outside the gene matches. Germline V gives CDR1 SEHNR, CDR2 FQNEAQ (reference sequence). The CDR3 runs 11 residues. The CDR3 region is CASREAGELFF. Written as DNA, the CDR3 is TGTGCCAGTCGGGAGGCCGGGGAGCTGTTTTTT. The variable domain in full, completed from reference TRBV7-9 and TRBJ2-2, reads DTGVSQNPRHKITKRGQNVTFRCDPISEHNRLYWYRQTLGQGPEFLTYFQNEAQLEKSRLLSDRFSAERPKGSFSTLEIQRTEQGDSAMYLCASREAGELFFGEGSRLTVL.

This chain links TRBV29-1 with TRBJ2-5; D gene ambiguous. The CDR3 consists of 15 residues. CDR1 and CDR2 (germline): SQVTM, ANQGSEA. Trimming took off 1 base at V and 0 bases at J, with 12 bases between the two ends. DNA for the CDR3: TGCAGCGTTGAAGCCGGATCTTCCTACCAAGAGACCCAGTACTTC. Translating it yields CSVEAGSSYQETQYF.

The count of this clone is one. The chain recombines TRBV4-1 with TRBJ2-2; TRBD2 aligns across 9 bases. V was clipped by 4 bases and J by 6 bases; unmatched bases: 3. The CDR3 contains 14 residues. The germline V gene has CDR1 MGHRA and CDR2 YSYEKL. CDR3 nucleotides: TGCGCCAGCAGCCCCGGGACTAGCCCCGGGGAGCTGTTTTTT. Its protein product is CASSPGTSPGELFF.

The rearrangement links TRBV29-1 to TRBJ2-2; 7 bases are shared with TRBD2. J lost 9 bases, V lost 7 bases, and 5 bases had no gene match. Germline V gives CDR1 SQVTM, CDR2 ANQGSEA. The CDR3 covers 11 residues. The CDR3, as DNA: TGCAGCGCCGGGGGGTTGAGGGAGCTGTTTTTT. Protein: CSAGGLRELFF.

This chain links TRBV5-1 with TRBJ2-5, with D perhaps given as TRBD1 or TRBD2 (5 bases each). The CDR3 has 14 amino acids. V was cut by 2 bases and J by 3 bases, with 11 bases left in between. CDR1 and CDR2 (germline): SGHRS, YFSETQ. CDR3 sequence reads: CASSFSGTEETQYF. CDR3 in DNA: TGCGCCAGCAGCTTTTCCGGGACGGAAGAGACCCAGTACTTC. The variable domain in full, with the rest retrieved from reference TRBV5-1 and TRBJ2-5, is KAGVTQTPRYLIKTRGQQVTLSCSPISGHRSVSWYQQTPGQGLQFLFEYFSETQRNKGNFPGRFSGRQFSNSRSEMNVSTLELGDSALYLCASSFSGTEETQYFGPGTRLLVL.

The V call is TRBV28, the J call TRBJ2-3; D uncertain. Trimming cost V 6 bases and J 2 bases, with 12 bases left between them. Looked up from germline, CDR1 is MDHEN and CDR2 is SYDVKM. This CDR3 has 14 amino acids. CDR3 region: CASRNTRATDTQYF. CDR3 nucleotide sequence: TGTGCCAGCAGGAATACAAGAGCCACAGATACGCAGTATTTT.

The V call is TRBV29-1, the J call TRBJ2-5; TRBD1 might be the D (6 bases). The CDR3 consists of 12 residues. CDR1 and CDR2 from the germline V gene are SQVTM and ANQGSEA. Trimming took 6 bases from V and 5 from J, leaving 13 bases between them. CDR3 amino acids: CSVPGRGETQYF. The CDR3, as DNA: TGCAGCGTCCCGGGAAGGGGGGAGACCCAGTACTTC.